Listed here is a single T cell receptor beta chain. No antigen is known for it. Base qualities were left out, and no much larger clone turns up one base away. Per the germline V gene, KGHSH is the CDR1 and LQKENI is the CDR2. Relative to germline, V is 3 bases shorter and J is 2 bases shorter, with 9 bases between their ends. Reading from cysteine to phenylalanine, the CDR3 counts 14 amino acids. CDR3 DNA only is kept here, 42 bases in frame from base 1. These data belong to a study of OX40 agonist ivuxolimab in advanced cancers. The study in broad terms: The costimulatory receptor OX40 (CD134) was targeted by ivuxolimab, a fully human IgG2 agonistic monoclonal antibody. Intravenous ivuxolimab was administered to patients every 2 weeks at six dose levels: 0.01, 0.1, 0.3, 1.5, 3 and 10 mg/kg. Of the 50 to 55 patients in dose escalation, 19 had hepatocellular carcinoma, some 15 had melanoma, 9 had renal cell carcinoma and 9 had head and neck cancer. In the dose-escalation cohort, roughly four fifths of patients were male, and the mean age was approximately 60 years, with a range of about 23 to 85. Patients were allowed to have had prior anti-PD-1, anti-PD-L1 or anti-CTLA-4 therapy, and approximately 41% of the dose-escalation patients had previously received checkpoint inhibitors. Partial responses were achieved by three dose-escalation patients, of whom one had hepatocellular carcinoma and two had cutaneous melanoma. Peripheral TCRbeta sequencing aimed to test whether ivuxolimab altered TCR sequence diversity and caused clonal T-cell expansion. The paper describes the monotherapy dose-escalation part (N of about 55 patients) of the phase I trial of ivuxolimab. Overall study results and their limits: In the 0.1-3.0 mg/kg groups, partial responders were among the patients with the lowest normalized peripheral clonal expansion, particularly in CD8+ T cells. After ivuxolimab, more expanded clones were found on average in CD8+ T cells than in CD4+ T cells. The antigen specificity of the peripheral T cells that underwent clonal expansion was not determined. Low levels of normalized T-cell clonal expansion were also seen in some nonresponding patients. At doses of 0.1 to 3.0 mg/kg, clonal expansion of both CD4+ and CD8+ T cells in blood was seen between baseline and week 6.

Genomic DNA was extracted from sorted cells for sequencing of the TCRbeta CDR3 region. The immunoSEQ Assay was used to sequence the TCRbeta CDR3 regions. TCRdb took this table from immuneACCESS and kept in-frame rearrangements with V and J called. Such tables lack part of the clones; where checked against another copy, unresolved V genes explain under half of the gap, and the rest is unexplained. Across this sample there are 58,000 or so clones, with around 78% seen only once. The ten largest clones take up approximately 3% of the sample. Patients with a history of autoimmune disease or receiving systemic immunosuppression were excluded from the trial. Peripheral blood for TCR sequencing was drawn from every dose cohort at baseline, at cycle 4 day 1 and at cycle 7 day 1. The samples were drawn from a first-in-human, open-label, multicenter phase I dose-escalation trial of ivuxolimab. The trial enrolled adults with locally advanced or metastatic head and neck squamous cell, hepatocellular, melanoma or renal cell carcinoma. CD4+ and CD8+ T cells were sorted separately from peripheral blood before TCR sequencing.

The V and J segments used are TRBV18 and TRBJ2-3; too little of a D gene remains to name it. The sequence derives from an adult with an advanced solid tumor such as melanoma, head and neck, liver or kidney cancer. The sequences come from CD4+ or CD8+ T cells sorted from blood, collected in a trial of the OX40 agonist ivuxolimab. The DNA is as follows: TGTGCCAGCTCACCCGGGCAAGCCACAGATACGCAGTATTTT. This is translated as CASSPGQATDTQYF.